The 26 T cell receptor beta chains presented below share a single source sample, sequenced in a study of cytomegalovirus exposure and HLA in healthy donors. The PCR employed 60 Vbeta primers together with 13 Jbeta primers. Libraries were prepared by immunoSEQ multiplex PCR; TCRdb keeps only in-frame clonotypes and omits some of them. Of 120,000 to 150,000 clones detected, 82% appear once; the ten largest clones hold approximately 3.2%. Specimen: PBMCs. All receptors derive from a man aged 18 to 30 in good health and CMV-seropositive.

V usage is TRBV4-1 and J usage is TRBJ1-5, with TRBD1 matching over 10 bases. The CDR3 is made up of 17 amino acids. In germline, CDR1 is MGHRA, CDR2 YSYEKL. V lost 2 bases to trimming and J lost 2 bases; unmatched junction nucleotides: 6. The CDR3, as DNA: TGCGCCAGCAGCCAACATCCCGGGACAGGGGGCAATCAGCCCCAGCATTTT. Translation gives CASSQHPGTGGNQPQHF.

The chain joins TRBV7-9 to TRBJ2-3; D remains unclear. This CDR3 contains 12 residues. V lost 2 bases, J lost 4 bases, and 4 bases lay in between. Germline V gives CDR1 SEHNR, CDR2 FQNEAQ (reference sequence). CDR3 region: CASSLSADTQYF. CDR3 bases: TGTGCCAGCAGCTTATCAGCAGATACGCAGTATTTT.

This chain joins TRBV4-1 and TRBJ2-5; possibly TRBD1 for D (6 bases). Near its end, the DNA agrees better with TRBJ2-7, so the J call may be wrong. The CDR3 is made up of 15 amino acids. CDR1 MGHRA and CDR2 YSYEKL come from the germline V gene. This CDR3 reads CASSQVPGEGYEQYF. The CDR3 bases are TGCGCCAGCAGCCAAGTACCAGGGGAAGGCTACGAGCAGTACTTC.

The J gene is TRBJ1-2, the V gene TRBV6-1, with no clear D. Germline values: CDR1 MNHNS, CDR2 SASEGT. The CDR3 is made up of 13 amino acids. Trimming stripped 7 bases from V and 2 bases from J, with 11 bases between. This CDR3 is CASIPIQNYGYTF. CDR3 nucleotide sequence: TGTGCCAGCATCCCGATCCAGAACTATGGCTACACCTTC.

The V gene is TRBV15, the J gene TRBJ2-6; 7 positions agree with TRBD1. CDR1 LNHNV and CDR2 YYDKDF come from the germline V gene (reference sequence). Germline trimming cut 5 bases from V and 1 base from J; bases unmatched to any gene: 8. This CDR3 is 17 amino acids long. DNA of the CDR3: TGTGCCACCAGCGAGGGGACAGATTATTCTGGGGCCAACGTCCTGACTTTC. It codes for CATSEGTDYSGANVLTF.

The CDR3 nucleotides read TGTGCCAGTAGCGCCGGGACAGCTTATGAAAAACTGTTTTTT. This gives the protein CASSAGTAYEKLFF. V gene TRBV19 combines with J gene TRBJ1-4, with TRBD1 identical over 7 bases. This CDR3 has 14 amino acids. V was clipped by 6 bases and J by 6 bases; unmatched bases: 7. Germline CDR1 is LNHDA and CDR2 is SQIVND (reference sequence). Drawing the rest from reference TRBV19 and TRBJ1-4, the complete variable domain is DGGITQSPKYLFRKEGQNVTLSCEQNLNHDAMYWYRQDPGQGLRLIYYSQIVNDFQKGDIAEGYSVSREKKESFPLTVTSAQKNPTAFYLCASSAGTAYEKLFFGSGTQLSVL.

As concerns this clone: This CDR3 is also generated by other DNA sequences in the sample. The CDR3 region has the DNA TGCGCCAGCAGCCTAACTAGCGGTAACACCGGGGAGCTGTTTTTT. Its translation is CASSLTSGNTGELFF. The chain has TRBV5-1 and TRBJ2-2; 8 bases map to TRBD2. The CDR3 runs 15 residues. Germline CDR1 and CDR2: SGHRS and YFSETQ. With V trimmed by 4 bases and J by 2 bases, 4 bases remained unmatched.

The rearrangement links TRBV6-5 to TRBJ2-5, with 9 bases fitting TRBD2. This CDR3 region has 16 residues. CDR1 and CDR2 (germline): MNHEY, SVGAGI. V was clipped by 2 bases and J by 1 base; unmatched bases: 5. The CDR3 DNA is TGTGCCAGCAGTTACGAGCTAGCGGGAATCCAAGAGACCCAGTACTTC. This gives the protein CASSYELAGIQETQYF.

This chain uses TRBV11-2 with TRBJ1-4, with a weak D call TRBD1 (5 bases). V was trimmed by 5 bases and J by 10 bases, leaving 17 bases between them. Germline values: CDR1 SGHAT, CDR2 FQNNGV. The CDR3 runs 14 residues. CDR3 sequence: CASSPWEGKGKLFF. The CDR3 DNA reads TGTGCCAGCAGCCCCTGGGAGGGGAAGGGAAAACTGTTTTTT.

The V gene is TRBV6-1, the J gene TRBJ2-7, with 8 bases aligning to TRBD1. Germline V CDR1 and CDR2: MNHNS, SASEGT. The CDR3 is made up of 14 amino acids. V gave up 5 bases and J gave up 1 base; unmatched junction bases: 4. Here the CDR3 reads CASSPGGASYEQYF. The CDR3 DNA follows: TGTGCCAGCAGTCCAGGGGGCGCATCCTACGAGCAGTACTTC.

V gene TRBV4-1 combines with J gene TRBJ2-2; a weak D match, TRBD1 (6 bases). This CDR3 comprises 17 residues. V lost 1 base, J lost 3 bases, and 15 bases lay in between. CDR1 is MGHRA, CDR2 YSYEKL, per germline. As DNA, the CDR3 is TGCGCCAGCAGCCAAGGTCCCCCCCAGGGGCACACCGGGGAGCTGTTTTTT. Its protein is CASSQGPPQGHTGELFF.

This clone was detected only once. V and J are TRBV29-1 and TRBJ1-2, with 11 bases aligning to TRBD1. The CDR3 length is 13 residues. With V trimmed by 6 bases and J by 9 bases, 9 bases remained unmatched. CDR1 is SQVTM, CDR2 ANQGSEA, per germline. The CDR3 nucleotides read TGCAGCGTACCTGGACAGGGGGCTAGGAGCTACACCTTC. Its translation is CSVPGQGARSYTF.

The chain has TRBV28 and TRBJ1-2; perhaps TRBD1 as D (6 bases). CDR3 length equals 12 residues. CDR1 is MDHEN, CDR2 SYDVKM, per germline. With 7 bases removed from V and 8 bases from J, the gap between germline ends came to 14 bases. Here the CDR3 DNA reads TGTGCCAGCAAGGACAGTTCGTTCGGCTACACCTTC. Amino acids: CASKDSSFGYTF.

The rearrangement uses TRBV6-1 and TRBJ2-7, with TRBD2 matching 7 bases. The junction had 11 bases not matched to a gene; V was cut back by 8 bases and J by 4 bases. There are 14 residues in the CDR3. In germline, CDR1 is MNHNS, CDR2 SASEGT. The CDR3 region has the DNA TGTGCCAGCCGAAAAGCGGGAAACACTTACGAGCAGTACTTC. This translates into CASRKAGNTYEQYF.

The chain has TRBV6-5 and TRBJ1-1, with a possible D match to TRBD1 (6 bases). This CDR3 contains 15 residues. Germline V gene lookup returns CDR1 MNHEY and CDR2 SVGAGI. V was cut by 5 bases and J by 1 base, with 14 bases left in between. In nucleotides, the CDR3 is TGTGCCAGCAGTCCTGTGACAGGAACGAACACTGAAGCTTTCTTT. Protein: CASSPVTGTNTEAFF.

This chain joins TRBV6-6 and TRBJ2-2; 9 positions match TRBD2. CDR1 and CDR2 from the germline V gene are MNHNY and SVGAGI (reference sequence). V trimming: 8 bases; J trimming: 6 bases; junction bases outside the gene matches: 13. The CDR3 spans 16 residues. The CDR3 protein is CASSPRAGGGAGELFF. The CDR3 nucleotides read TGTGCCAGCTCTCCACGGGCGGGAGGGGGTGCCGGGGAGCTGTTTTTT.

This chain links TRBV28 with TRBJ2-1; a weak D match, TRBD2 (5 bases). Trimming took 9 bases from V and 8 from J, leaving 20 bases between them. Germline assignment: CDR1 MDHEN and CDR2 SYDVKM. The CDR3 runs to 14 residues. The CDR3 loop reads CASKVGRVSDEQFF. The CDR3 coding sequence is TGTGCCAGTAAGGTAGGGCGGGTAAGCGATGAGCAGTTCTTC.

The V and J genes are TRBV6-6 and TRBJ1-3; the D gene is possibly TRBD1 (5 bases). The germline V gene has CDR1 MNHNY and CDR2 SVGAGI (reference sequence). The length of the CDR3 is 15 residues. V lost 2 bases to trimming and J lost 1 base, with 9 bases between them. CDR3 protein: CASSYGGGSGNTIYF. The CDR3 DNA reads TGTGCCAGCAGTTACGGCGGGGGATCTGGAAACACCATATATTTT.

The rearrangement links TRBV7-9 to TRBJ1-2; D perhaps matches TRBD1 (6 bases). The V gene's germline CDR1 is SEHNR and CDR2 FQNEAQ (reference sequence). The CDR3 has 17 amino acids. V was cut by 2 bases and J by 1 base, with 17 bases left in between. DNA of the CDR3: TGTGCCAGCAGCTTATCACGTAACAGGGACATTAACTATGGCTACACCTTC. Translating gives CASSLSRNRDINYGYTF.

The genes are TRBV18 and TRBJ1-1; weak D call: TRBD1 (6 bases). Looked up from germline, CDR1 is KGHSH and CDR2 is LQKENI. Trimming removed 6 bases at V and 5 bases at J, with 16 bases between. The CDR3 runs to 14 residues. CDR3 protein: CASSPMGRGTEAFF. In DNA, the CDR3 is TGTGCCAGCTCCCCCATGGGGAGGGGGACTGAAGCTTTCTTT.

The gene calls are TRBV5-1 and TRBJ2-7; TRBD2 matches at 7 bases. Trimming took 0 bases from V and 3 from J; bases not matched to a gene: 0. The CDR3 totals 13 residues. CDR1 and CDR2 (germline): SGHRS, YFSETQ. Here the CDR3 DNA reads TGCGCCAGCAGCTTGGGGGGGGGCTACGAGCAGTACTTC. Translation gives CASSLGGGYEQYF.

The CDR3, as DNA: TGTGCCAGCAGCCTAAGGGGGCGGAACACTGAAGCTTTCTTT. Amino acid sequence: CASSLRGRNTEAFF. The rearrangement uses TRBV28 and TRBJ1-1; TRBD1 matches 7 bases. The CDR3 runs 14 residues. The V segment lost 6 bases and the J segment 1 base; nucleotides outside the gene matches: 5. Germline values: CDR1 MDHEN, CDR2 SYDVKM.

The chain has TRBV2 and TRBJ2-7, with D unclear. In germline, CDR1 is SNHLY, CDR2 FYNNEI. Trimming removed 6 bases at V and 0 bases at J, with 3 bases between. The CDR3 runs 11 residues. The CDR3 sequence is CASSNSYEQYF. The CDR3, as DNA: TGTGCCAGCAGCAACTCCTACGAGCAGTACTTC. Based on the CDR3 plus reference TRBV2 and TRBJ2-7, the full variable domain is EPEVTQTPSHQVTQMGQEVILRCVPISNHLYFYWYRQILGQKVEFLVSFYNNEISEKSEIFDDQFSVERPDGSNFTLKIRSTKLEDSAMYFCASSNSYEQYFGPGTRLTVT.

V and J are TRBV27 and TRBJ2-7; D gene ambiguous. The ends were cut back, 8 bases at V and 1 base at J, with 6 bases in the middle. Germline assignment: CDR1 MNHEY and CDR2 SMNVEV (reference sequence). CDR3 length equals 11 residues. Here the CDR3 DNA reads TGTGCCAGCGCAGGATCCTACGAGCAGTACTTC. The encoded protein is CASAGSYEQYF.

The chain employs TRBV28 and TRBJ2-1; maybe TRBD2 (5 bases). CDR1 and CDR2 (germline): MDHEN, SYDVKM. This CDR3 is built from 17 residues. V lost 5 bases to trimming and J lost 2 bases, with 19 bases between them. The CDR3 loop is CASSRSPAAVTYNEQFF. CDR3 coding DNA: TGTGCCAGCAGTCGATCGCCAGCGGCCGTGACCTACAATGAGCAGTTCTTC. The full variable domain, completed using reference TRBV28 and TRBJ2-1, is DVKVTQSSRYLVKRTGEKVFLECVQDMDHENMFWYRQDPGLGLRLIYFSYDVKMKEKGDIPEGYSVSREKKERFSLILESASTNQTSMYLCASSRSPAAVTYNEQFFGPGTRLTVL.

The V and J genes are TRBV6-5 and TRBJ2-3, with a tentative D call TRBD2 (6 bases). Germline-derived CDR1 and CDR2 are MNHEY and SVGAGI. This CDR3 is 15 amino acids long. Trimming removed 4 bases from V and 4 bases from J, with 15 bases in between. The CDR3 loop is CASSSLTSRADTQYF. In DNA, the CDR3 is TGTGCCAGCAGTTCTCTTACTAGCCGGGCAGATACGCAGTATTTT.